The 26 T cell receptor beta chains below all came from one sample that was sequenced in a study of identical twins. One entry per CDR3 protein, called by TCRdb with MiXCR from the 5' RACE reads. The data show 600,000 to 850,000 distinct CDR3 sequences, with 15% to 20% seen just once and around 12% held by the top ten. These data also featured in a second study, about T cells expressing NK-cell markers.

The sequencing sample was made of PBMCs. The origin of the receptors is a woman between 18 and 29 years old in good health.

This chain links TRBV20-1 with TRBJ2-5; a weak D match, TRBD1 (6 bases). Germline-derived CDR1 and CDR2 are DFQATT and SNEGSKA (reference sequence). Trimming shortened V by 6 bases and J by 3 bases, and 14 bases separated the two germline ends. This CDR3 has 13 residues. CDR3 amino acids: CSASDRSEETQYF. DNA of the CDR3: TGCAGTGCCAGTGACAGGTCAGAAGAGACCCAGTACTTC.

This clonotype was seen many times. V and J are TRBV12-3 or TRBV12-4 and TRBJ1-1; no clear D. Trimming removed 6 bases at V and 1 base at J, with 9 bases between. The CDR3 totals 13 residues. The CDR3 sequence is CASSFAQNTEAFF. The CDR3 region has the DNA TGTGCCAGCAGCTTCGCACAGAACACTGAAGCTTTCTTT.

The chain combines TRBV3-1 with TRBJ1-2; unclear D gene. Trimming left V 3 bases short and J 8 bases short, with 16 bases between. The CDR3 has 14 residues. Germline V gene lookup returns CDR1 LGHDT and CDR2 YNNKEL (reference sequence). CDR3 protein: CASSHTALREGYTF. The CDR3 DNA reads TGTGCCAGCAGCCACACTGCGCTTCGGGAGGGCTACACCTTC.

This clonotype was detected only a few times. The chain carries TRBV27 and TRBJ2-7; D is uncertain. The CDR3 loop spans 13 amino acids. Germline V gene sequence: CDR1 MNHEY, CDR2 SMNVEV (reference sequence). V was cut by 6 bases and J by 8 bases, with 17 bases left in between. The CDR3 DNA sequence: TGTGCCAGCAGCCCGTCCGACGGAAGACAGCAGTACTTC. Its protein product is CASSPSDGRQQYF.

This clonotype was counted only a few times. The chain joins TRBV20-1 to TRBJ2-5; TRBD2 aligns across 11 bases. The V gene's germline CDR1 is DFQATT and CDR2 SNEGSKA (reference sequence). The CDR3 sequence is 14 residues long. The CDR3 sequence: CSFRLAGSGETQYF. DNA for the CDR3: TGCAGCTTCAGACTAGCGGGATCAGGAGAGACCCAGTACTTC.

There are many counts of this clonotype. CDR3: CASSLGPAEGGYGYTF. Written as DNA, the CDR3 is TGTGCCAGCAGTCTGGGTCCGGCAGAAGGAGGTTATGGCTACACCTTC. The chain couples TRBV12-3 or TRBV12-4 to TRBJ1-2; no clear D gene. The CDR3 is 16 amino acids. The germline V and J ends were trimmed by 5 bases and 5 bases, with 21 bases remaining between them.

The sample holds a few counts of this clonotype. The chain joins TRBV24-1 to TRBJ2-3, with TRBD2 identical over 12 bases. Germline-derived CDR1 and CDR2 are KGHDR and SFDVKD. After removal of 4 bases from V and 6 bases from J, the junction contained 7 bases not matched to a gene. This CDR3 region has 16 residues. In DNA form, the CDR3 reads TGTGCCACCAGTGAATCACTAGCGGGGGGCTCGGATACGCAGTATTTT. Its translation is CATSESLAGGSDTQYF.

In DNA form, the CDR3 reads TGTGCCAGCAGCCCGTCAGGTAACAATCAGCCCCAGCATTTT. This translates into CASSPSGNNQPQHF. The chain links TRBV7-9 to TRBJ1-5; D remains unclear. The V and J ends lost 5 bases and 3 bases respectively, with 11 bases between them. The CDR3 has 14 amino acids. CDR1 and CDR2 from the germline V gene are SEHNR and FQNEAQ (reference sequence).

This clonotype was counted a few times. The chain couples TRBV29-1 to TRBJ2-1; D assignment may be TRBD1 or TRBD2 (6 bases each). This CDR3 region has 14 residues. Trimming took 6 bases from V and 3 from J, leaving 15 bases between them. Germline-derived CDR1 and CDR2 are SQVTM and ANQGSEA. The CDR3 is CSVLNGGHYNEQFF. The CDR3 bases are TGCAGCGTGCTAAACGGGGGCCACTACAATGAGCAGTTCTTC.

The V and J genes are TRBV7-9 and TRBJ2-7; D may be TRBD2 (6 bases). This CDR3 contains 15 residues. Germline V gene sequence: CDR1 SEHNR, CDR2 FQNEAQ (reference sequence). V lost 1 base to trimming and J lost 5 bases, with 15 bases between them. The CDR3, as DNA: TGTGCCAGCAGCTTAGGGGAGGTCGACGGGCACGAGCAGTACTTC. Translation gives CASSLGEVDGHEQYF.

This clonotype was observed many times. The chain links TRBV6-5 to TRBJ2-1; perhaps TRBD2 as D (6 bases). CDR1 and CDR2 (germline): MNHEY, SVGAGI. There are 16 residues in the CDR3. Trimming pared 4 bases from V and 7 bases from J, leaving 20 bases between. CDR3 bases: TGTGCCAGCAGTTTGCTGGCTAGCGCTGAACTTAATGAGCAGTTCTTC. It codes for CASSLLASAELNEQFF.

The chain employs TRBV4-3 and TRBJ2-5, with 7 bases that match TRBD1. The germline gives CDR1 LGHNA, CDR2 YSLEER. The CDR3 covers 14 residues. V lost 0 bases to trimming and J lost 4 bases; unmatched junction nucleotides: 2. The CDR3 sequence is CASSQDWDRETQYF. The DNA of the CDR3 is TGCGCCAGCAGCCAAGATTGGGACAGAGAGACCCAGTACTTC.

This clonotype was counted between two and nine times. V gene TRBV3-1 combines with J gene TRBJ2-6; 8 positions match TRBD1. Per the germline V gene, CDR1 is LGHDT and CDR2 is YNNKEL (reference sequence). V shed 6 bases, J shed 2 bases, and the junction held 9 bases outside the gene matches. The CDR3 is made up of 17 amino acids. CDR3 in amino acids: CASRQHGQGAGANVLTF. CDR3 sequence (DNA): TGTGCCAGCAGGCAGCATGGACAGGGAGCTGGGGCCAACGTCCTGACTTTC.

This clonotype showed up just a few times. The chain uses TRBV12-3 or TRBV12-4 and TRBJ1-2, with a weak D call TRBD1 (5 bases). This CDR3 contains 13 residues. V lost 7 bases and J lost 6, with 15 bases in between. The CDR3 protein is CASNRDLGDGYTF. CDR3 nucleotide sequence: TGTGCCAGCAATAGGGACCTGGGGGATGGCTACACCTTC.

CDR3 in DNA: TGCGCCAGCAGCTCTACTAGGACTAGCGGGACCTACAATGAGCAGTTCTTC. Translation gives CASSSTRTSGTYNEQFF. The chain links TRBV5-1 to TRBJ2-1; 12 positions agree with TRBD2. V shed 3 bases and J 2 bases; nucleotides not matched to a gene: 6. The CDR3 has 17 residues. In germline, CDR1 is SGHRS, CDR2 YFSETQ.

This clonotype turned up a few times. The chain joins TRBV20-1 to TRBJ2-5, with a weak D call TRBD1 (5 bases). Deletions cut 0 bases from V and 2 bases from J, with 13 bases between. Per the germline V gene, CDR1 is DFQATT and CDR2 is SNEGSKA (reference sequence). The CDR3 loop spans 15 amino acids. Written as DNA, the CDR3 is TGCAGTGCTAGAGAAAGGCACAGGCCGCAAGAGACCCAGTACTTC. Its translation: CSARERHRPQETQYF.

This clonotype occurred many times. V and J are TRBV7-9 and TRBJ2-2; weak D call: TRBD2 (5 bases). The V and J ends lost 1 base and 4 bases respectively, with 7 bases between them. Germline-derived CDR1 and CDR2 are SEHNR and FQNEAQ (reference sequence). This CDR3 has 14 amino acids. The CDR3: CASSLDSVTGELFF. CDR3 coding DNA: TGTGCCAGCAGCTTAGATAGCGTCACCGGGGAGCTGTTTTTT.

The J gene is TRBJ1-6, the V gene TRBV7-9, with D maybe TRBD1 (5 bases). Germline V CDR1 and CDR2: SEHNR, FQNEAQ (reference sequence). Trimming removed 5 bases at V and 10 bases at J, with 15 bases between. The CDR3 has 14 amino acids. In DNA, the CDR3 is TGTGCCAGCAGCGTACAGGCAGGGCAATCACCCCTCCACTTT. It specifies CASSVQAGQSPLHF.

V and J are TRBV29-1 and TRBJ2-5; weak D call: TRBD2 (6 bases). The CDR3 is 12 residues long. CDR1 SQVTM and CDR2 ANQGSEA come from the germline V gene. The V end was cut by 7 bases, the J end by 2 bases, with 11 bases between. CDR3 DNA: TGCAGCGCCGGGACTCGACAAGAGACCCAGTACTTC. This gives the protein CSAGTRQETQYF.

V usage is TRBV9 and J usage is TRBJ2-3; possibly TRBD2 for D (5 bases). The CDR3 spans 15 residues. Trimming stripped 2 bases from V and 1 base from J, with 11 bases between. CDR1 and CDR2 from the germline V gene are SGDLS and YYNGEE. CDR3 region: CASSVGKGGTDTQYF. For the CDR3, the DNA is TGTGCCAGCAGCGTGGGTAAGGGAGGCACAGATACGCAGTATTTT.

This clonotype has just a few counts. The chain recombines TRBV12-3 or TRBV12-4 with TRBJ2-3; 8 bases line up with TRBD2. The J segment lost 5 bases and the V segment lost 2 bases, leaving 6 bases of the junction unmatched. The CDR3 length is 15 residues. In DNA form, the CDR3 reads TGTGCCAGCAGTTTACGGCGGGGGGCCCGAGATACGCAGTATTTT. Protein: CASSLRRGARDTQYF.

CDR3 nucleotide sequence: TGCGCCAGCAGTGAGGCGGGAGGGCCCACCGGGGAGCTGTTTTTT. Protein: CASSEAGGPTGELFF. The gene calls are TRBV10-1 and TRBJ2-2; 9 bases fit TRBD2. Unmatched junction bases numbered 2, after V lost 2 bases and J lost 4 bases. Germline V gene data show CDR1 as WNHNN and CDR2 as SYGVQD (reference sequence). The CDR3 has 15 residues.

This chain connects TRBV11-1 to TRBJ2-7; D may be TRBD1 (5 bases). Germline V gene data show CDR1 as SGHAT and CDR2 as FQDESV (reference sequence). The CDR3 spans 12 residues. V was clipped by 8 bases and J by 0 bases, with 8 bases between them. The CDR3: CASGAVSYEQYF. In DNA, the CDR3 is TGTGCCAGCGGGGCAGTCTCCTACGAGCAGTACTTC.

V gene TRBV7-9 combines with J gene TRBJ2-7; D unresolved. V lost 5 bases and J 6 bases, leaving 8 bases between the germline ends. The germline gives CDR1 SEHNR, CDR2 FQNEAQ (reference sequence). CDR3 length: 11 amino acids. CDR3 region: CASSPISEQYF. Here the CDR3 DNA reads TGTGCCAGCAGCCCTATATCCGAGCAGTACTTC.

This chain links TRBV12-3 or TRBV12-4 with TRBJ2-5; D uncertain. V lost 2 bases, J lost 4 bases, and 5 bases lay in between. The length of the CDR3 is 12 residues. Here the CDR3 DNA reads TGTGCCAGCAGTTTAAGGTTAGAGACCCAGTACTTC. Its translation: CASSLRLETQYF.

The V and J genes are TRBV18 and TRBJ2-1; 9 nucleotides agree with TRBD2. The length of the CDR3 is 19 residues. Germline CDR1 reads KGHSH; CDR2 reads LQKENI. V lost 0 bases to trimming and J lost 5 bases; unmatched junction nucleotides: 14. CDR3 DNA sequence: TGTGCCAGCTCACCACCTCTCGGCGGGGGGGCCGAGCGGAACAATGAGCAGTTCTTC. Protein product: CASSPPLGGGAERNNEQFF.